This T cell receptor (beta chain) is from a study of T cell responses to AZD1222 COVID-19 vaccine (dated by TCRdb to the early 2020s). In terms of the full investigation: TCR sequencing covered some 240 trial participants: 200 to 220 given two doses of AZD1222 and 26 given two doses of MenACWY control vaccine. Trial participants were enrolled by age into subgroups of 18-55, 56-69 and 70-plus years, and roughly 160, 29 and 62 TCR-sequenced participants, respectively, were included in these subgroups. Overall study results and their limits: Participants were mostly white British and included more females than males, and it was suggested by the authors that clonal diversity may have been underestimated. A significant rise in spike-specific TCR breadth and depth was observed after two AZD1222 doses relative to day 0 and relative to MenACWY recipients. In the small 56-69-year group, the increase in depth fell short of significance, most likely because of low power. Because no day 14 peak-response samples were available, the repertoires could be characterized only after the peak T cell response. Reportedly, close to half of the unique spike-specific TCRs recognized epitopes lying outside the regions that are mutated in the B.1.351 and B.1.1.7 variants. Conclusions about previously exposed vaccinees were limited because only six AZD1222 recipients were SARS-CoV-2 seropositive at baseline. The whole spike protein was spanned by vaccine-associated CD4 TCRs, and dominant responses were seen in regions 160-218 and 743-854.

The time point label, as the study defines it: about 28 days (+/-7) after the second vaccine dose. AZD1222 recipients with second doses at about 4 weeks or about 12 weeks were pooled, because spike-specific TCR depth and breadth did not differ between schedules. Vaccinee samples came from UK trials COV001 and COV002, including a single-blind randomized controlled phase 2/3 trial of AZD1222 (ChAdOx1 nCoV-19) in healthy adults. For TCRbeta chain sequencing, PBMC samples from trial participants were taken at day 0 and at day 28 after the second dose. Points on this clone: Its specific antigen is unknown. Per-base quality was not reported, and no clone a single base away is much larger than it.

V is reduced by 7 bases and J by 3 bases, leaving a spacing of 12 bases between them. The CDR3 spans 13 residues, from the cysteine through the phenylalanine. The sequence is cut down to CDR3 DNA, 39 bases in frame from base 1. The CDR3 regions of human TCRbeta chains were analyzed by immunosequencing. The paper's data handling went like this. Repertoire TCRs were matched against a reference library of SARS-CoV-2-specific TCRs generated with the MIRA antigen-specificity platform. Breadth was defined as the fraction of unique TCRs that were SARS-CoV-2-associated, and depth was defined as the fraction of total T cells that were SARS-CoV-2-associated. Using the MIRA data, each spike-specific TCR was mapped to the spike region that the TCR reacts to and placed in a CD4 or CD8 class. Log10-transformed breadth and depth values were compared by one-way ANOVA with Sidak's multiple comparisons tests. TCRdb carries this immuneACCESS record with in-frame sequences only. Its versions omit some clonotypes, under half of them owing to an unresolved V gene in the studies checked, with the rest unexplained. From that table come the V and J calls and clone size; the DNA was used to work out D and trimming. The sample yields about 180,000 clones; around 90% were counted once. In total, the top ten clones hold about 2.1% of the sample.

Sequenced here: peripheral blood, sampled 28 days after the second AZD1222 dose. The chain was built from TRBV12-3 or TRBV12-4 and TRBJ1-1, with TRBD1 as a weak D call on 6 bases. The TCR comes from an adult who received the AZD1222 COVID-19 vaccine. CDR3 protein: CASNPTGHTEAFF. The DNA sequence is given as TGTGCCAGCAACCCCACAGGGCACACTGAAGCTTTCTTT.